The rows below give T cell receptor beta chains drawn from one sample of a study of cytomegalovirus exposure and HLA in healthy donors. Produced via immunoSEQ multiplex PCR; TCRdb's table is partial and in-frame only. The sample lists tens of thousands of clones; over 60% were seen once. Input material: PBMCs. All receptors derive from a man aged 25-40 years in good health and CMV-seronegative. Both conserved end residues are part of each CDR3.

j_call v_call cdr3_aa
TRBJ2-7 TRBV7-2 CASSRFGQGGSYEQYF
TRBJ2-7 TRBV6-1 CASSEVSGSSYEQYF
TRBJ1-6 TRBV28 CAHGLTHSPLHF
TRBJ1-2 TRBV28 CASSLYREGGYGYTF
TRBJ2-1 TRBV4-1 CASSPSGKEQFF
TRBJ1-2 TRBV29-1 CSVEIGQGAPGAGYTF
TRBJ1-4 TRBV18 CASSPRDRDEKLFF
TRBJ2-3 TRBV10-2 CASSDHQQGGAGTDTQYF
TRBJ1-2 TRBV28 CASSNTGFYGYTF
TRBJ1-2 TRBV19 CASSTTAGNYGYTF
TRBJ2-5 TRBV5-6 CASGRETQYF
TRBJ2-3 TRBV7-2 CASSSPTGGTDTQYF
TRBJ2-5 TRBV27 CASSHNLRTVETQYF
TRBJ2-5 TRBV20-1 CSVNRGETQYF
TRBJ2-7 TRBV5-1 CASSLEGRSSYEQYF
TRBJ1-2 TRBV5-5 CASSSRGTGYGYTF